This T cell receptor beta chain appears in the sequencing data of a study of T cell clonality in common variable immunodeficiency. General study points: Fewer TCRbeta clones were shared among CVID subjects than controls. TCRbeta clonality was increased in CVID versus healthy controls.

This clone was picked up many times. Its antigen is unknown. The sequenced fragment ends 3 residues before the CDR3 boundary, so the rest is inferred from the germline J gene. The protocol was immunoSEQ multiplex PCR, while the TCRdb copy is restricted to in-frame clones and leaves out a portion. This sample includes around 55,000 clones with no singletons; its ten biggest clones take up around 0.82%. Trimming removed 3 bases from V and 5 bases from J; junction bases left unmatched: 7. The CDR3 runs to 15 residues. Germline V gene sequence: CDR1 SGHNT, CDR2 YYREEE (reference sequence). The rearrangement uses TRBV5-4 and TRBJ1-2; 10 bases map to TRBD1. The source material was peripheral blood mononuclear cells. This TCR was recovered from a person between 18 and 70 years old in good health. This chain's CDR3 is CASSWRGQGSYGYTF. Partial CDR3 DNA: TGTGCCAGCAGCTGGAGGGGACAGGGGTCGTATGGC.